The rows below give T cell receptor beta chains drawn from one sample of a study of regulatory T cells in long-lasting Graves disease. TCRdb re-analysed the multiplex PCR reads in MiXCR, keeping a single row per CDR3 protein. The sample records roughly 380,000 distinct CDR3 sequences, roughly 15% being singletons. The sequenced sample was peripheral blood mononuclear cells (PBMCs), obtained at new diagnosis, from a patient treated with antithyroid drugs. These receptors were collected from a female donor with Graves disease. Both conserved end residues are part of each CDR3. The D gene is left open where the match is weak. Only some rows state a clone size, as once, few, many or a class for expanded clones.

d_call: TRBD1
j_call: TRBJ1-2
v_call: TRBV2
clone_size: many
cdr3_nt: TGTGCCAGCAGTGAGGACAGGGAGGGCGGCTACACCTTC
cdr3_aa: CASSEDREGGYTF

d_call: TRBD1
j_call: TRBJ2-3
v_call: TRBV6-4
clone_size: NA
cdr3_nt: TGTGCCAGCAGAGGGACAGGGGCGACAGATACGCAGTATTTT
cdr3_aa: CASRGTGATDTQYF

d_call: NA
j_call: TRBJ2-7
v_call: TRBV20-1
clone_size: few
cdr3_nt: TGCAGTGCGCAACCACCCGCTAGTCCCTACGAGCAGTACTTC
cdr3_aa: CSAQPPASPYEQYF

d_call: NA
j_call: TRBJ2-5
v_call: TRBV5-1
clone_size: many
cdr3_nt: TGCGCCAGCTGGTTTGAAACAGAGACCCAGTACTTC
cdr3_aa: CASWFETETQYF

d_call: TRBD2
j_call: TRBJ2-5
v_call: TRBV5-1
clone_size: few
cdr3_nt: TGCGCCAGCAGCTGGGGGACTAGCGGGGAAGAGACCCTGTACTTC
cdr3_aa: CASSWGTSGEETLYF

d_call: NA
j_call: TRBJ2-7
v_call: TRBV18
clone_size: NA
cdr3_nt: TGTGCCAGCTCCCCGGGAGTCGGGGGCGAGCAGTACTTC
cdr3_aa: CASSPGVGGEQYF

d_call: NA
j_call: TRBJ1-3
v_call: TRBV27
clone_size: few
cdr3_nt: TGTGCCAGCAGTTTATCAGGTTTCTCTGGAAACACCATATATTTT
cdr3_aa: CASSLSGFSGNTIYF

d_call: NA
j_call: TRBJ1-5
v_call: TRBV18
clone_size: many
cdr3_nt: TGTGCCAGCTCACCAGAGGACCAGCCCCAGCATTTT
cdr3_aa: CASSPEDQPQHF

d_call: NA
j_call: TRBJ2-5
v_call: TRBV20-1
clone_size: NA
cdr3_nt: TGCAGTGCCCGAGGGCAGACACGACAAGAGACCCAGTACTTC
cdr3_aa: CSARGQTRQETQYF

d_call: TRBD1
j_call: TRBJ1-2
v_call: TRBV28
clone_size: once
cdr3_nt: TGTGCCAGCAGCACGGGACAGGGCTTATATGGCTACACCTTC
cdr3_aa: CASSTGQGLYGYTF

d_call: NA
j_call: TRBJ2-3
v_call: TRBV7-2
clone_size: many
cdr3_nt: TGTGCCAGCAGCTTAGGAGCGGTCGGGGATACGCAGTATTTT
cdr3_aa: CASSLGAVGDTQYF

d_call: TRBD2
j_call: TRBJ2-5
v_call: TRBV7-3
clone_size: many
cdr3_nt: TGTGCCAGCAGCTTAACGGTTGCGGGAGGGGAGACCCAGTACTTC
cdr3_aa: CASSLTVAGGETQYF

d_call: NA
j_call: TRBJ2-2
v_call: TRBV5-6
clone_size: many
cdr3_nt: TGTGCCAGCAGCTTGACTAGTTTCTTCACGCACACCGGGGAGCTGTTTTTT
cdr3_aa: CASSLTSFFTHTGELFF

d_call: TRBD1
j_call: TRBJ2-3
v_call: TRBV12-3/TRBV12-4
clone_size: many
cdr3_nt: TGTGCCAGCAGTCCCACAGGGGGCGCGGGGACAGATACGCAGTATTTT
cdr3_aa: CASSPTGGAGTDTQYF

d_call: NA
j_call: TRBJ2-1
v_call: TRBV29-1
clone_size: few
cdr3_nt: TGCAGCGTTGAAGAGCATGACAGTCGGGAGCAGTTCTTC
cdr3_aa: CSVEEHDSREQFF

d_call: NA
j_call: TRBJ1-1
v_call: TRBV27
clone_size: few
cdr3_nt: TGTGCCAGCAGTTCGGGTACACGGGGGGCCACTGAAGCTTTCTTT
cdr3_aa: CASSSGTRGATEAFF

d_call: NA
j_call: TRBJ2-7
v_call: TRBV6-2/TRBV6-3
clone_size: many
cdr3_nt: TGTGCCAGCAGTGGGGACGGAACTTCCTACGAGCAGTACTTC
cdr3_aa: CASSGDGTSYEQYF

d_call: TRBD1
j_call: TRBJ2-3
v_call: TRBV7-9
clone_size: NA
cdr3_nt: TGTGCCAGCAGTTCGGGACAGGTCGGTAGCACAGATACGCAGTATTTT
cdr3_aa: CASSSGQVGSTDTQYF

d_call: NA
j_call: TRBJ1-2
v_call: TRBV5-1
clone_size: many
cdr3_nt: TGCGCCAGCAGCTCCTGGACAGAACCCTATGGCTACACCTTC
cdr3_aa: CASSSWTEPYGYTF

d_call: TRBD1
j_call: TRBJ1-2
v_call: TRBV6-1
clone_size: many
cdr3_nt: TGTGCCAGCAGTGAACCCGGGACAGGTTCATTTAACTATGGCTACACCTTC
cdr3_aa: CASSEPGTGSFNYGYTF

d_call: TRBD2
j_call: TRBJ2-3
v_call: TRBV7-9
clone_size: many
cdr3_nt: TGTGCCAGCAGCTTAGGAAGGACTAGCGGGAGAGATACGCAGTATTTT
cdr3_aa: CASSLGRTSGRDTQYF